Following are 9 T cell receptor beta chains from one sample sequenced in a study of shared clonotypes between healthy human individuals (dated by TCRdb to between 2020 and 2021). CD8 naive samples were CD45RO-negative cells positively selected for CCR7, giving a CD45RA+CCR7+ population that excluded TemRA cells. Library construction relied on the immunoSEQ multiplex PCR assay. Not all clones reach the TCRdb copy of this immuneACCESS table, which keeps in-frame sequences only. Checked studies attribute under half of the gap to unresolved V genes and leave the rest unexplained. Counted in this sample were some 2,000,000 clones; approximately 94% of them appeared once. The ten largest clones represent roughly 1% of the sample. Sequenced sample: naive CD8+ T cells sorted from blood. The cell subset or site label on this specimen signifies: CD45RA+CCR7+. Receptor source: a man aged 18 to 29 in good health.

This clone was counted only a few times. At one boundary the junction diverges from the germline segment, which might be a read error. V gene TRBV18 combines with J gene TRBJ1-1; D may be TRBD1 (6 bases). Germline CDR1 is KGHSH and CDR2 is LQKENI. This CDR3 spans 14 amino acids. DNA of the CDR3: TGTGCCAGCTCGCCACAGGGTTTCTACACTGAAGCTTTCTTT. It is translated as CASSPQGFYTEAFF.

The chain combines TRBV6-5 with TRBJ2-7; D is ambiguous. CDR1 and CDR2 from the germline V gene are MNHEY and SVGAGI. V was shortened by 2 bases and J by 4 bases, with 12 bases between the two germline ends. The CDR3 loop spans 14 amino acids. The CDR3: CASSYGYGPYEQYF. In DNA form, the CDR3 reads TGTGCCAGCAGTTACGGTTATGGGCCTTACGAGCAGTACTTC.

Details on this clone: Different DNA sequences within this sample yield the same CDR3. The chain uses TRBV27 and TRBJ2-3; 10 bases fit TRBD2. This CDR3 has 17 amino acids. V lost 4 bases to trimming and J lost 1 base; unmatched junction nucleotides: 8. From germline, CDR1 is MNHEY and CDR2 SMNVEV (reference sequence). The CDR3 sequence is CASSSLLAGEGTDTQYF. In DNA form, the CDR3 reads TGTGCCAGCAGTTCCCTCCTAGCGGGAGAGGGCACAGATACGCAGTATTTT.

The chain has TRBV28 and TRBJ2-5, with D perhaps matching TRBD2 (5 bases). This CDR3 spans 13 amino acids. CDR1 is MDHEN, CDR2 SYDVKM, per germline. Between the trimmed V and J ends, which lost 4 bases and 5 bases, there was a span of 11 bases. This CDR3 reads CASSSPGSETQYF. The CDR3 DNA reads as TGTGCCAGCAGTTCCCCGGGGAGCGAGACCCAGTACTTC.

The chain links TRBV6-5 to TRBJ2-2; 8 nucleotides agree with TRBD1. Germline-derived CDR1 and CDR2 are MNHEY and SVGAGI. Unmatched junction bases numbered 7, after V lost 2 bases and J lost 5 bases. The CDR3 has 16 residues. The CDR3: CASSYRQGAGTGELFF. CDR3 nucleotides: TGTGCCAGCAGTTACCGTCAGGGGGCGGGAACCGGGGAGCTGTTTTTT.

The V gene is TRBV2, the J gene TRBJ2-7; D unresolved. CDR1 is SNHLY and CDR2 is FYNNEI in the germline V gene. The CDR3 totals 12 residues. V lost 6 bases, J lost 6 bases, and 12 bases lay in between. For the CDR3, the DNA is TGTGCCAGCAGGGCGTCGGCCAGCGAGCAGTACTTC. Its protein is CASRASASEQYF.

V is TRBV5-6 and J is TRBJ2-5; 7 nucleotides line up with TRBD2. The germline V gene has CDR1 SGHDT and CDR2 YYEEEE. The CDR3 runs to 17 residues. Trimming cost V 4 bases and J 1 base; bases outside gene matches: 13. This chain's CDR3 is CASSHLRLADLQETQYF. The CDR3 coding sequence is TGTGCCAGCAGCCACCTCCGGCTAGCGGACCTCCAAGAGACCCAGTACTTC.

The chain recombines TRBV9 with TRBJ1-2; no clear D. Germline V gene sequence: CDR1 SGDLS, CDR2 YYNGEE. The CDR3 has 13 amino acids. Trimming shortened V by 0 bases and J by 4 bases, and 7 bases separated the two germline ends. CDR3 loop: CASSVEGIYGYTF. The CDR3 DNA sequence: TGTGCCAGCAGCGTAGAGGGTATCTATGGCTACACCTTC.

This chain links TRBV5-8 with TRBJ1-1, with D maybe TRBD1 (5 bases). Germline values: CDR1 SGHTS, CDR2 YDEGEE. The CDR3 runs 16 residues. With 4 bases removed from V and 0 bases from J, the gap between germline ends came to 16 bases. The CDR3 reads CASSPPGREMNTEAFF. The CDR3 DNA sequence: TGTGCCAGCAGCCCCCCAGGGAGGGAGATGAACACTGAAGCTTTCTTT.